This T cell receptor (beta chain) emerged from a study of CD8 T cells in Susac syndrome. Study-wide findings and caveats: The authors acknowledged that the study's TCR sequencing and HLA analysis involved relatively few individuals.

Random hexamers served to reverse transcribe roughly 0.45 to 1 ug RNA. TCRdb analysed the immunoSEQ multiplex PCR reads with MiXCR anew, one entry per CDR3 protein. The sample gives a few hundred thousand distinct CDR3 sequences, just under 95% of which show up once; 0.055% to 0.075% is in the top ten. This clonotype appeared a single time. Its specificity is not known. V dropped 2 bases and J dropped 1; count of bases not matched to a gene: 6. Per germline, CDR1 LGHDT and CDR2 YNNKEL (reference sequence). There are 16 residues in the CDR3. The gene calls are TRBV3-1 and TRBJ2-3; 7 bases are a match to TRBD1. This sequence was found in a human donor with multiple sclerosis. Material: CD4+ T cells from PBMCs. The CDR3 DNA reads TGTGCCAGCAGCCAACCCCTTGGACAGGGCACAGATACGCAGTATTTT. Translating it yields CASSQPLGQGTDTQYF.